Listed here are 3 T cell receptor beta chains from one sample, sequenced in a study of Graves' ophthalmopathy and Graves' hyperthyroidism. As the template, RNA transcripts were used to amplify TCR beta CDR3 regions. HTBI-primed first-round RT-PCR preceded second-round multiplex PCR. TCRdb reanalysed the multiplex PCR reads using MiXCR and keeps one entry per CDR3 protein. In the table there are hundreds of thousands of distinct CDR3 sequences, around 15% of which are singletons. Sequenced material: blood. The receptor source for this set is a woman aged 25 to 39 with Graves' ophthalmopathy.

This rearrangement joins TRBV10-2 to TRBJ2-2, with unresolved D. CDR3 length: 13 amino acids. Trimming took 8 bases from V and 4 from J, leaving 11 bases between them. Germline CDR1 reads WSHSY; CDR2 reads SAAADI. The chain's CDR3 is CASAVRSTGELFF. CDR3 DNA: TGCGCCAGCGCCGTGCGGAGCACCGGGGAGCTGTTTTTT.

The table lists this clonotype with many counts. J is TRBJ2-3 and V is TRBV15; D remains ambiguous. The V end lost 8 bases, the J end lost 0 bases, and 6 bases lay between the germline ends. CDR1 LNHNV and CDR2 YYDKDF come from the germline V gene (reference sequence). This CDR3 is built from 12 residues. CDR3 DNA sequence: TGTGCCACCGGGAAGAGCACAGATACGCAGTATTTT. Amino acids: CATGKSTDTQYF.

This clonotype was recorded at least ten times. The chain combines TRBV5-1 with TRBJ2-7; unclear D gene. From germline, CDR1 is SGHRS and CDR2 YFSETQ. V was pared by 4 bases and J by 3 bases, with 11 bases between. There are 13 residues in the CDR3. This CDR3 is CASSLDLNYEQYF. The CDR3 nucleotides read TGCGCCAGCAGCCTGGACCTAAACTACGAGCAGTACTTC.